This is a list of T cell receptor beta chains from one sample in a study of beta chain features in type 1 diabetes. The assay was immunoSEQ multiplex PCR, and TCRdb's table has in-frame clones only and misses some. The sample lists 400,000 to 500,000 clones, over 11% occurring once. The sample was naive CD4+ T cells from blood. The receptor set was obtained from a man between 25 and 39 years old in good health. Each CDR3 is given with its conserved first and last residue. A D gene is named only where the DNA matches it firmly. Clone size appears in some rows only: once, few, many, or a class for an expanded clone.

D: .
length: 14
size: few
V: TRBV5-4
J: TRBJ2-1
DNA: TGTGCCAGCAGCTTGAATCCTAGTTACAATGAGCAGTTCTTC
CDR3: CASSLNPSYNEQFF

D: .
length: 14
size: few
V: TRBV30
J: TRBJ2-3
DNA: TGTGCCTGGAGTGGAGGAGGGTACACAGATACGCAGTATTTT
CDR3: CAWSGGGYTDTQYF

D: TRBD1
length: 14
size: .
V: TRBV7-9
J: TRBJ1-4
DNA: TGTGCCAGCAGCCCCGGACAGGGGGATGAAAAACTGTTTTTT
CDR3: CASSPGQGDEKLFF

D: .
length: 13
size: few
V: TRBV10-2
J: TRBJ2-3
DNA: TGCGCCAGCGTTAGCGGAAGCACAGATACGCAGTATTTT
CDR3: CASVSGSTDTQYF

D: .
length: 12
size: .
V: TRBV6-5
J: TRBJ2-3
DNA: TGTGCCAGCAGTTACTCGCGGGATACGCAGTATTTT
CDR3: CASSYSRDTQYF

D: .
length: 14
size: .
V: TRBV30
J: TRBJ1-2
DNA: TGTGCCTTTTACGACGGCACTCCCCGCTATGGCTACACCTTC
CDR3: CAFYDGTPRYGYTF

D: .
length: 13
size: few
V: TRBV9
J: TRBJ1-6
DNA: TGTGCCAGCAGCGTGGGAGGGGACTCACCCCTCCACTTT
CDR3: CASSVGGDSPLHF

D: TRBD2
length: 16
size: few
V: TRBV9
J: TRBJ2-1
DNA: TGTGCCAGCAGCCCCCTTGGACTAGCGGACTACAATGAGCAGTTCTTC
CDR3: CASSPLGLADYNEQFF

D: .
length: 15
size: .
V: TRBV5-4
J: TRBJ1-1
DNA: TGTGCCAGCAGCTTGCTGGGGATGGTGAACACTGAAGCTTTCTTT
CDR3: CASSLLGMVNTEAFF

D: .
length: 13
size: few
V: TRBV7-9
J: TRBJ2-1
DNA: TGTGCCAGCAGCTTAGAGGCGGTTGGGGAGCAGTTCTTC
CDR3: CASSLEAVGEQFF

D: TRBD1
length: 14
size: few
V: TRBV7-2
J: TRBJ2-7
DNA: TGTGCCAGCAGCTTAGCGGGACAGAACTACGAGCAGTACTTC
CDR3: CASSLAGQNYEQYF

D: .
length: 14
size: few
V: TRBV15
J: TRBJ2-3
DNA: TGTGCCACCAGCAGAGATGGGCCCACAGATACGCAGTATTTT
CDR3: CATSRDGPTDTQYF

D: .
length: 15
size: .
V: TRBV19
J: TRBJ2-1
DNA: TGTGCCAGTAAGGAGGTAGGGAGCTCCTACAATGAGCAGTTCTTC
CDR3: CASKEVGSSYNEQFF

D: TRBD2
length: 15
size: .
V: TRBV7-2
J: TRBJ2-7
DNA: TGTGCCAGCAGCTCCCAGCGGGGCGCTCACTACGAGCAGTACTTC
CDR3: CASSSQRGAHYEQYF

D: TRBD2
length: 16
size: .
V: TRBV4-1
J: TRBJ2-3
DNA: TGCGCCAGCAGCCAAGATGTGGCGGGAGCTGTAGATACGCAGTATTTT
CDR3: CASSQDVAGAVDTQYF

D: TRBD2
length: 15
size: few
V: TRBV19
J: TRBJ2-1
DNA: TGTGCCAGTAGCCGAGCGGGAGCCGCCTACAATGAGCAGTTCTTC
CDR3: CASSRAGAAYNEQFF

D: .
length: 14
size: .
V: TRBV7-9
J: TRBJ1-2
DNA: TGTGCCAGCAGCGCTGAACTAGCTAACTATGGCTACACCTTC
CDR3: CASSAELANYGYTF

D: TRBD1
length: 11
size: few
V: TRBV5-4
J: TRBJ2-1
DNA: TGTGCCAGCAGCTTACAGGGGGCAAGACTCTTC
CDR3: CASSLQGARLF

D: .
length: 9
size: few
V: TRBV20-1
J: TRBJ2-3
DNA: TGCAGCGTCGGGGATACGCAGTATTTT
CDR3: CSVGDTQYF

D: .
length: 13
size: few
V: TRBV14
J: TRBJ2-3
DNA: TGTGCCAGCAGCCAAGTTCTCTCAGATACGCAGTATTTT
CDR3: CASSQVLSDTQYF

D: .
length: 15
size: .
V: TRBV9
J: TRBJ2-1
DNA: TGTGCCAGCAGCACCGGACCCGAGAGCTACAATGAGCAGTTCTTC
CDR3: CASSTGPESYNEQFF

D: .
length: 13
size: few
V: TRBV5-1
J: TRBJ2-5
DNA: TGCGCCAGCAGCTTCACATATCAAGAGACCCAGTACTTC
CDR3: CASSFTYQETQYF

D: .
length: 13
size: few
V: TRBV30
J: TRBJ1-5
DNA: TGTGCCTGGAGTGTTAGGGGGGATCAGCCCCAGCATTTT
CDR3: CAWSVRGDQPQHF

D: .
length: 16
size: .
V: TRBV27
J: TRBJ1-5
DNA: TGTGCCAGCAGTTTAAGGTCTACGTCAGGGAATCAGCCCCAGCATTTT
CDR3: CASSLRSTSGNQPQHF

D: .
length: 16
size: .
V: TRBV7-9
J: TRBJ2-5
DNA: TGTGCCAGCAGCGGACTTCGGGACACTAGTCAAGAGACCCAGTACTTC
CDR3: CASSGLRDTSQETQYF

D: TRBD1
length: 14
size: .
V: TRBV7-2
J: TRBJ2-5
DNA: TGTGCCAGCAGCTATTCCGGGACAGGGGGGACCCAGTACTTC
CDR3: CASSYSGTGGTQYF

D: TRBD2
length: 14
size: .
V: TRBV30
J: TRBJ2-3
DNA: TGTGCCTGGAGGGGGACTAGCGTCACAGATACGCAGTATTTT
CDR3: CAWRGTSVTDTQYF

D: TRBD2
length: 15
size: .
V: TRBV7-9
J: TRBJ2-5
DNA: TGTGCCAGCAGCTTGAATAGCGGGAGGGCGGAGACCCAGTACTTC
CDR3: CASSLNSGRAETQYF

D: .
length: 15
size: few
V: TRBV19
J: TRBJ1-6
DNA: TGTGCCAGTAGTCCCCTCGGGGGTGGTGCTTCACCCCTCCACTTT
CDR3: CASSPLGGGASPLHF

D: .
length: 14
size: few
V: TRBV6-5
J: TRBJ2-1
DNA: TGTGCCAGCAGACTGAGTGTGTCCTACAATGAGCAGTTCTTC
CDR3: CASRLSVSYNEQFF

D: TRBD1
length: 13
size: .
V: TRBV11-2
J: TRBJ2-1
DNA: TGTGCCAGCAGCATAGACAGGGTCAATGAGCAGTTCTTC
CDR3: CASSIDRVNEQFF

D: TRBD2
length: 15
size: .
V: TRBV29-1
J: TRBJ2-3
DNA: TGCAGCGTTCTCAAAGCGGGGGAGGCACAAGATACGCAGTATTTT
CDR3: CSVLKAGEAQDTQYF

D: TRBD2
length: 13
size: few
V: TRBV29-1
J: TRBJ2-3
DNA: TGCAGCGTTGGCGGGGGAATCACAGATACGCAGTATTTT
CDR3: CSVGGGITDTQYF

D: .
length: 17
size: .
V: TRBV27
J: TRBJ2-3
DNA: TGTGCCAGCAGTTTCATCGGGAGCGCCTCGGGCACAGATACGCAGTATTTT
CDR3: CASSFIGSASGTDTQYF

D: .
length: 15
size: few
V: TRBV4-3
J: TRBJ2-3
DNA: TGCGCCAGCAGCCTGATGGCGGGGCGCACAGATACGCAGTATTTT
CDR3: CASSLMAGRTDTQYF

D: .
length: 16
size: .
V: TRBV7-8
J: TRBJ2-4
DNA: TGTGCCAGCGAACCGGGTTACATGGGGGCCAAAAACATTCAGTACTTC
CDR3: CASEPGYMGAKNIQYF

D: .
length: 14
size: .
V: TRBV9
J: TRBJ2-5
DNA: TGTGCCAGCAGCGCCCGGGACTACCAAGAGACCCAGTACTTC
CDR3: CASSARDYQETQYF

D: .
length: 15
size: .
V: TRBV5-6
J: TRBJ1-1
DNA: TGTGCCAGCAGCTTTATCTCACTGGGTGACACTGAAGCTTTCTTT
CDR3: CASSFISLGDTEAFF

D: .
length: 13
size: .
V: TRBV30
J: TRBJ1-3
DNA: TGTGCCTGGAGTGGGGGTCTTGGAAACACCATATATTTT
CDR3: CAWSGGLGNTIYF

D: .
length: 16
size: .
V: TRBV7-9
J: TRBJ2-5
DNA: TGTGCCAGCAGCTTAGCAGGGGCCCGAAGAGAAGAGACCCAGTACTTC
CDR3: CASSLAGARREETQYF

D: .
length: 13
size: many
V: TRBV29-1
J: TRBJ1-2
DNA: TGCAGCGTTGTGAACCGAAACAGCTATGGCTACACCTTC
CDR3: CSVVNRNSYGYTF

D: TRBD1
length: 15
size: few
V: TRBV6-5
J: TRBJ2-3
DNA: TGTGCCAGCAGTCCGGCGGACAGGCCCACAGATACGCAGTATTTT
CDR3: CASSPADRPTDTQYF

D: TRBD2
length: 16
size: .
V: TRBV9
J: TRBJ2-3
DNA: TGTGCCAGCAGCCGAAGCGGGAGGGCCGGGGGCGATACGCAGTATTTT
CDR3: CASSRSGRAGGDTQYF

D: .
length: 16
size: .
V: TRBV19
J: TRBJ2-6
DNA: TGTGCCAGTAGTCCCTATATGACCTCTGGGGCCAACGTCCTGACTTTC
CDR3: CASSPYMTSGANVLTF

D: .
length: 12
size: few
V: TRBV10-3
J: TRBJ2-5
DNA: TGTGCCATCCGGGGCCACCAAGAGACCCAGTACTTC
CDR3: CAIRGHQETQYF

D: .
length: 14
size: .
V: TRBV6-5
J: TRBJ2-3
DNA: TGTGCCAGCGGGGCGAGCAGAAACACAGATACGCAGTATTTT
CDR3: CASGASRNTDTQYF

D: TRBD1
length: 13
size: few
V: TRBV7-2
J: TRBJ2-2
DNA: TGTGCCAGCAGCGAGGACAGGGGCGGGGAGCTGTTTTTT
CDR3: CASSEDRGGELFF

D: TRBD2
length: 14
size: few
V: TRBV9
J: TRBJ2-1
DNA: TGTGCCAGCAGCGTTGGCGGGAGGGCCACTGAGCAGTTCTTC
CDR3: CASSVGGRATEQFF

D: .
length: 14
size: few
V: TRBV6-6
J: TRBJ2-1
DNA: TGTGCCAGCAGTTACTCTCTAAGACAGAGTGAGCAGTTCTTC
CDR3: CASSYSLRQSEQFF